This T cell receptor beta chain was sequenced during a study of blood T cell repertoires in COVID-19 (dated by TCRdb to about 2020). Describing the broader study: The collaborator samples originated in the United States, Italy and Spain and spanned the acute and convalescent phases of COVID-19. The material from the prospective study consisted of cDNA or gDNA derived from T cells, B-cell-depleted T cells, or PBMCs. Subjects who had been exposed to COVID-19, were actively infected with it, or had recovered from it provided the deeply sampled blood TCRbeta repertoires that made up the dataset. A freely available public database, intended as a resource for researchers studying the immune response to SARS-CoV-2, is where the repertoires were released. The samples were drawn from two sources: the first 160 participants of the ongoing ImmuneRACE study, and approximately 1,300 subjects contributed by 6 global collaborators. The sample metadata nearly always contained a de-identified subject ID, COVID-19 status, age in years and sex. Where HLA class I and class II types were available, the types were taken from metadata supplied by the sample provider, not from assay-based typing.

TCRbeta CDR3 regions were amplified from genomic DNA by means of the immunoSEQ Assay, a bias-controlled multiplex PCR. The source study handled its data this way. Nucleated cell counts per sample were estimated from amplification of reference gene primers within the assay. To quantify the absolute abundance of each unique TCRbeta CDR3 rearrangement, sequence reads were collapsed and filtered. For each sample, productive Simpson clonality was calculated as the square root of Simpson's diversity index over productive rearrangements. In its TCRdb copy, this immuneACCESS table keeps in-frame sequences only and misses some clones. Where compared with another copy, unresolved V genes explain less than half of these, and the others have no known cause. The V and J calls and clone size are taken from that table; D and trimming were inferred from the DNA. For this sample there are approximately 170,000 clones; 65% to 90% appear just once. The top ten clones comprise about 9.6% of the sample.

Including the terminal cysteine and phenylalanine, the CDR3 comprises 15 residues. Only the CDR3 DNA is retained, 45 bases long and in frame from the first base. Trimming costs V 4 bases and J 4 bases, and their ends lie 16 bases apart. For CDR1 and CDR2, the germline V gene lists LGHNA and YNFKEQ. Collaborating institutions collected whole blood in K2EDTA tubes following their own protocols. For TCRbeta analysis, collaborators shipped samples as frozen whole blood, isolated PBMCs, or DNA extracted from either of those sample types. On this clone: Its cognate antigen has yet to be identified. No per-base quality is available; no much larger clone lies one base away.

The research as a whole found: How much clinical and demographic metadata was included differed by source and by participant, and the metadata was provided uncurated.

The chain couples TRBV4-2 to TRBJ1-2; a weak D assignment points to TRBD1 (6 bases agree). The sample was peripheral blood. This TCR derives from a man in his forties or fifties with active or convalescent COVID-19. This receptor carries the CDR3 CASSPLRDTRYGYTF. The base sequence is TGTGCCAGCAGCCCCCTCCGGGACACCCGCTATGGCTACACCTTC.